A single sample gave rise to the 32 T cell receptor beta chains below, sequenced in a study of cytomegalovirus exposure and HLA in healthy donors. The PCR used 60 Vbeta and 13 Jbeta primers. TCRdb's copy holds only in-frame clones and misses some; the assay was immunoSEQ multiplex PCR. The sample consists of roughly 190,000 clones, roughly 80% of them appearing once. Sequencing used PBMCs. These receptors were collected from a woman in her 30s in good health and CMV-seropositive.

The CDR3 DNA sequence: TGTGCCAGCAGCCAAGACCCCTTAATCGATGGCTACACCTTC. Its translation: CASSQDPLIDGYTF. This rearrangement joins TRBV4-2 to TRBJ1-2, with D unresolved. Germline CDR1 is LGHNA and CDR2 is YNFKEQ. CDR3 size: 14 residues. V dropped 0 bases and J dropped 6 bases, with 11 bases sitting between them.

DNA of the CDR3: TGTGCCAGCAGCTTAGGGGGACTAGCGGGATCATTCACAGATACGCAGTATTTT. Amino acid sequence: CASSLGGLAGSFTDTQYF. The genes are TRBV11-3 and TRBJ2-3; 13 bases align to TRBD2. Trimming at V came to 1 base and at J to 2 bases, leaving 6 bases not matched to a gene. This CDR3 is 18 amino acids long. Germline V gene sequence: CDR1 SGHNT, CDR2 YENEEA.

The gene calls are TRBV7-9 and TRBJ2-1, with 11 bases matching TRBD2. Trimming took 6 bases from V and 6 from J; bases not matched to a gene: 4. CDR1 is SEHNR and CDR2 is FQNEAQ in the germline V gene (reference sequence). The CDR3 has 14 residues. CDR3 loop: CASRTGTSGNEQFF. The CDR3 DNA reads TGTGCCAGCAGGACCGGGACTAGCGGCAATGAGCAGTTCTTC.

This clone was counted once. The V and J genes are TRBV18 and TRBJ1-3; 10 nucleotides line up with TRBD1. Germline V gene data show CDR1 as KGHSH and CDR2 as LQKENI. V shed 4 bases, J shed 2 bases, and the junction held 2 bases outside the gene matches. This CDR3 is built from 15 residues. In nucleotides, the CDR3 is TGTGCCAGCTCACGGGACAGGGGAGCTGGAAACACCATATATTTT. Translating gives CASSRDRGAGNTIYF.

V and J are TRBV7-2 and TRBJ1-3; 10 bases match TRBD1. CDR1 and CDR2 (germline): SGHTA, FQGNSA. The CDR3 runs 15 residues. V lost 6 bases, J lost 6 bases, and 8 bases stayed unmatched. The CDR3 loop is CASSSRGTGANTIYF. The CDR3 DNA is TGTGCCAGCAGTTCCAGGGGGACAGGGGCAAACACCATATATTTT.

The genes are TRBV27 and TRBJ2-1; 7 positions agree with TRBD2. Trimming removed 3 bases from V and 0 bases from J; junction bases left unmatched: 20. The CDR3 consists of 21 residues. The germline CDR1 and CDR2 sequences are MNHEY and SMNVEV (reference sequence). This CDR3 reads CASSFTKRGGGFLSSYNEQFF. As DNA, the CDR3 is TGTGCCAGCAGTTTTACAAAGCGGGGTGGGGGTTTTTTAAGCTCCTACAATGAGCAGTTCTTC.

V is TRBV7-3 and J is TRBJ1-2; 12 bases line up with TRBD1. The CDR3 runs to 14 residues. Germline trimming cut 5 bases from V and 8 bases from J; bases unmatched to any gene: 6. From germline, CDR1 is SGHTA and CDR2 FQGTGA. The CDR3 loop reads CASSPGQGAGGYTF. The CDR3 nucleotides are TGTGCCAGCAGCCCGGGACAGGGGGCAGGCGGCTACACCTTC.

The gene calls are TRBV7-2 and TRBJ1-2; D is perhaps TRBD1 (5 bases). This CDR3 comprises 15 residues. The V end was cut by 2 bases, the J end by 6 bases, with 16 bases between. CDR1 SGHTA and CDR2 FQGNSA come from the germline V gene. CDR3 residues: CASSLQGNPMDGYTF. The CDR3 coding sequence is TGTGCCAGCAGCTTACAGGGAAACCCGATGGATGGCTACACCTTC.

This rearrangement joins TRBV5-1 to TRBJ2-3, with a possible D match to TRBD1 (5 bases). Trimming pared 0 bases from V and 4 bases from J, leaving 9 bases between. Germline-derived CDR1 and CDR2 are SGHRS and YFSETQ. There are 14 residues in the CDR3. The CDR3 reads CASSLGQLSDTQYF. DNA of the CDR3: TGCGCCAGCAGCTTGGGACAGCTTTCAGATACGCAGTATTTT.

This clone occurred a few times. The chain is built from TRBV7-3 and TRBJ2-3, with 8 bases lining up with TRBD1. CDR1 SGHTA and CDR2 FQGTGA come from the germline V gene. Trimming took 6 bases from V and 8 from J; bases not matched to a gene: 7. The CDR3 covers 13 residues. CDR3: CASSFGTGSTQYF. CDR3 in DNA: TGTGCCAGCAGTTTTGGGACAGGCTCTACGCAGTATTTT.

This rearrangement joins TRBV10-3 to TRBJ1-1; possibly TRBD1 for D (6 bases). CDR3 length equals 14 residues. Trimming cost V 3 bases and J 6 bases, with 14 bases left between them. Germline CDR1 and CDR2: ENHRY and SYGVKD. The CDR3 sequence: CAISESTGSAEAFF. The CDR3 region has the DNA TGTGCCATCAGTGAATCTACAGGGTCTGCTGAAGCTTTCTTT.

CDR3 DNA: TGTGCCAGCAGCCGACAGGGGATCGATCAGCCCCAGCATTTT. Amino acids: CASSRQGIDQPQHF. The gene calls are TRBV7-2 and TRBJ1-5; TRBD1 aligns across 8 bases. The germline CDR1 and CDR2 sequences are SGHTA and FQGNSA. The trim removed 5 bases at V and 5 bases at J, leaving 5 bases unmatched. CDR3 length: 14 amino acids.

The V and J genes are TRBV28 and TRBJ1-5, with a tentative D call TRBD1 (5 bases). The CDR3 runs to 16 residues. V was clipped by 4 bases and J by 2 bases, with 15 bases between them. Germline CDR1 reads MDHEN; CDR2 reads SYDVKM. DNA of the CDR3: TGTGCCAGCAGTTCCGGGGGGAGAATCGGCAATCAGCCCCAGCATTTT. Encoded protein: CASSSGGRIGNQPQHF.

The CDR3 nucleotides read TGTGCCAGCATCCCCCCCGGGGGGGCCAACGTCCTGACTTTC. This sequence encodes CASIPPGGANVLTF. The rearrangement links TRBV6-6 to TRBJ2-6; D ambiguous. Germline V CDR1 and CDR2: MNHNY, SVGAGI (reference sequence). This CDR3 comprises 14 residues. Trimming pared 7 bases from V and 4 bases from J, leaving 11 bases between.

In DNA form, the CDR3 reads TGTGCCATCAGTGAAGCTTACTCTGGAAACACCATATATTTT. Its translation is CAISEAYSGNTIYF. This rearrangement joins TRBV10-3 to TRBJ1-3, with no clear D. Germline V CDR1 and CDR2: ENHRY, SYGVKD. The CDR3 contains 14 residues. Trimming pared 3 bases from V and 0 bases from J, leaving 6 bases between.

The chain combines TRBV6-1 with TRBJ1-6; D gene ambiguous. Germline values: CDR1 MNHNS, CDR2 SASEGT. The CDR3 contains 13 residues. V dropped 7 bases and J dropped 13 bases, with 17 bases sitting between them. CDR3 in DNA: TGTGCCAGCAAGGAGGTCGACCAACCTCCCCTCCACTTT. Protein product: CASKEVDQPPLHF.

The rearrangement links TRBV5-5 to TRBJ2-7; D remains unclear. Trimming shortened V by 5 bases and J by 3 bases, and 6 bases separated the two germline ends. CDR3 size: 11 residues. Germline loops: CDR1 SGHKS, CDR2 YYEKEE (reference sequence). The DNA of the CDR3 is TGTGCCAGCAGTTTCCTCTACGAGCAGTACTTC. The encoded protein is CASSFLYEQYF.

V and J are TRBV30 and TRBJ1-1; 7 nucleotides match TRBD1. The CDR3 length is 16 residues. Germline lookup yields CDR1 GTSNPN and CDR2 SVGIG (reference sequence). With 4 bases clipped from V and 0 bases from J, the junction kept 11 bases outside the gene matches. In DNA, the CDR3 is TGTGCCTGGAAAAGACAGGGTCTTCTAGTGAACACTGAAGCTTTCTTT. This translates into CAWKRQGLLVNTEAFF.

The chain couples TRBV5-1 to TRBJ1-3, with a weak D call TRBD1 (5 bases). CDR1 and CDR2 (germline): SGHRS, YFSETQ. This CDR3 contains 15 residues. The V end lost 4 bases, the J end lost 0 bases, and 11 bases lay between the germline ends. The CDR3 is CASSTGLSSGNTIYF. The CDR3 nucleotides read TGCGCCAGCAGCACGGGACTCAGCTCTGGAAACACCATATATTTT.

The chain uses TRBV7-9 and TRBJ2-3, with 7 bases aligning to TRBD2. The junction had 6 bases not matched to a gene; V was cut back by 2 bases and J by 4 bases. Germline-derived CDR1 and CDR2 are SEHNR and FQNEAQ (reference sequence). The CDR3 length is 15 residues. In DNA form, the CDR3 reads TGTGCCAGCAGCTTAAATAAAGCGGGACCAGATACGCAGTATTTT. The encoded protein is CASSLNKAGPDTQYF.

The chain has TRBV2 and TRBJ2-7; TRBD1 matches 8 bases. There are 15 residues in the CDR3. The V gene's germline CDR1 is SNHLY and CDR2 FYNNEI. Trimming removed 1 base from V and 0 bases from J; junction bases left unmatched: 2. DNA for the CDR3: TGTGCCAGCAGTGAAGGGACAGGGTTCTCCTACGAGCAGTACTTC. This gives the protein CASSEGTGFSYEQYF.

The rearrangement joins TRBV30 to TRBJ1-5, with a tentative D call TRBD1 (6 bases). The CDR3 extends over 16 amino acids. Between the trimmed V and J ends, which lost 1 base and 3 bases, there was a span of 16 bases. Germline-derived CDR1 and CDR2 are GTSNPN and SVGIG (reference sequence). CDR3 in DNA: TGTGCCTGGAGTGCCGACGGGACACTCGACAATCAGCCCCAGCATTTT. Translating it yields CAWSADGTLDNQPQHF. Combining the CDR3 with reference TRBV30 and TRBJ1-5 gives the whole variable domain SQTIHQWPATLVQPVGSPLSLECTVEGTSNPNLYWYRQAAGRGLQLLFYSVGIGQISSEVPQNLSASRPQDRQFILSSKKLLLSDSGFYLCAWSADGTLDNQPQHFGDGTRLSIL.

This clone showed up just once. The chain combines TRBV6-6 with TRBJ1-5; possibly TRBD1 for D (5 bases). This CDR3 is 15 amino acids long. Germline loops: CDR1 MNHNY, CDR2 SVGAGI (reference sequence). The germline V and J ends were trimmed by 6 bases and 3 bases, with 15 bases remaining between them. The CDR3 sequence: CASRRQDRNNQPQHF. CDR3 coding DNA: TGTGCCAGCAGGAGACAAGACAGAAACAATCAGCCCCAGCATTTT.

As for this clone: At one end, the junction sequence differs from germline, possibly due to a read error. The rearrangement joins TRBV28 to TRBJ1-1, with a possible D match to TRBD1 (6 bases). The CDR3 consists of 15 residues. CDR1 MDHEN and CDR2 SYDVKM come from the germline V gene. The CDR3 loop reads CATRGLQGTGSEGFF. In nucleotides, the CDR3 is TGTGCCACCCGAGGTCTTCAGGGAACAGGGAGTGAAGGTTTCTTT.

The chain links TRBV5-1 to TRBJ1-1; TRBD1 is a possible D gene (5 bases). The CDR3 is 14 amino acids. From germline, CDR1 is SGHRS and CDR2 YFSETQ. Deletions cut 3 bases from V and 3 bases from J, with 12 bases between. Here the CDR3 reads CASSSPGGYTEAFF. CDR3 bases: TGCGCCAGCAGCTCTCCGGGGGGGTACACTGAAGCTTTCTTT.

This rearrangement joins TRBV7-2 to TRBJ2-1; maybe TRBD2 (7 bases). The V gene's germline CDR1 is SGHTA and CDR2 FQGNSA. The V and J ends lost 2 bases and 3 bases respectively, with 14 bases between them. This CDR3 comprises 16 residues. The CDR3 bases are TGTGCCAGCAGCTTAATGGCGCGGGGGCACTACAATGAGCAGTTCTTC. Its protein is CASSLMARGHYNEQFF.

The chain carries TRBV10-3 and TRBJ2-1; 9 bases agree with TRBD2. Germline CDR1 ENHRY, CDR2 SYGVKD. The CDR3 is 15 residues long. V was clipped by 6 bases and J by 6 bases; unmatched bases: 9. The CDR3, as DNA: TGTGCCATCAGCCCGTTAGCGGGAGCGGGCAATGAGCAGTTCTTC. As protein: CAISPLAGAGNEQFF.

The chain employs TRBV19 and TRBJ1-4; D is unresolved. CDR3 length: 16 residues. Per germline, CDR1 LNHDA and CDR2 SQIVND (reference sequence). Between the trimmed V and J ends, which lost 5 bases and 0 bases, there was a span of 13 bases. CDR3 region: CASSPRERTTNEKLFF. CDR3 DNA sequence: TGTGCCAGTAGTCCGCGGGAGCGGACAACTAATGAAAAACTGTTTTTT. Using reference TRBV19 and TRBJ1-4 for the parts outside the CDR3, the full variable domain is DGGITQSPKYLFRKEGQNVTLSCEQNLNHDAMYWYRQDPGQGLRLIYYSQIVNDFQKGDIAEGYSVSREKKESFPLTVTSAQKNPTAFYLCASSPRERTTNEKLFFGSGTQLSVL.

The CDR3 DNA sequence: TGCGCCAGCAGCTTCGACAGGGGTCTTTGGGAGACCCAGTACTTC. This gives the protein CASSFDRGLWETQYF. The rearrangement uses TRBV5-1 and TRBJ2-5, with 8 bases identical to TRBD1. V was clipped by 2 bases and J by 5 bases; unmatched bases: 8. This CDR3 has 15 amino acids. Germline CDR1 and CDR2: SGHRS and YFSETQ.

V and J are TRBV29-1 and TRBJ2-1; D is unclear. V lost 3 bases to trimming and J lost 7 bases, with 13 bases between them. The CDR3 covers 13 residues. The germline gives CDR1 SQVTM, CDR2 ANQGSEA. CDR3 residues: CSVEVRSENEQFF. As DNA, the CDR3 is TGCAGCGTTGAGGTCAGAAGCGAGAATGAGCAGTTCTTC.

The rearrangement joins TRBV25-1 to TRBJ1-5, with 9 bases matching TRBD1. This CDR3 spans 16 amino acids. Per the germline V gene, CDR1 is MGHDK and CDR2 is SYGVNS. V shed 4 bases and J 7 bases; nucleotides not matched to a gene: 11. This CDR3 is CASSGIATGGEQPQHF. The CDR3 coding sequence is TGTGCCAGCAGTGGGATAGCGACAGGGGGAGAGCAGCCCCAGCATTTT.

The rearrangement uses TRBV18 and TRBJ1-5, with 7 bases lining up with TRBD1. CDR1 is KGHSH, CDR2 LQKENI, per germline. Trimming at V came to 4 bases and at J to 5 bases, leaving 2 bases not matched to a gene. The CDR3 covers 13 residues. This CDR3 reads CASSLGGDQPQHF. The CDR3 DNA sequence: TGTGCCAGCTCACTAGGGGGCGATCAGCCCCAGCATTTT.